One and the same sample provided the 17 T cell receptor beta chains below, sequenced in a study of OX40 agonist ivuxolimab in advanced cancers. Only in-frame clones appear in the TCRdb table, and some are missing; sequencing was by immunoSEQ multiplex PCR. The table has about 50,000 clones, over 70% seen once. The sample was CD4+ or CD8+ T cells sorted from blood, taken in a trial of the OX40 agonist ivuxolimab. These receptors came from an adult with an advanced solid tumor such as melanoma, head and neck, liver or kidney cancer.

V is TRBV14 and J is TRBJ1-5, with D perhaps TRBD1 (6 bases). Trimming took off 0 bases at V and 3 bases at J, with 36 bases between the two ends. In germline, CDR1 is SGHDN, CDR2 FVKESK. The CDR3 consists of 24 residues. CDR3 nucleotide sequence: TGTGCCAGCAGCCAAGAATATAAGGTTTGGGGGGCGGCGAGCAAAGGGAAATCCAATCAGCCCCAGCATTTT. It codes for CASSQEYKVWGAASKGKSNQPQHF.

DNA of the CDR3: TGTGCCAGCACAAGGACAGGGATGAGGGGCGAGCAGTACTTC. Translated, it gives CASTRTGMRGEQYF. The chain links TRBV6-6 to TRBJ2-7; 8 bases line up with TRBD1. Germline CDR1 MNHNY, CDR2 SVGAGI (reference sequence). CDR3 length: 14 amino acids. V gave up 7 bases and J gave up 6 bases; unmatched junction bases: 11.

The CDR3 DNA reads TGTGCCAGCAGCAGGGACGCCAACTACGAGCAGTACTTC. Residues: CASSRDANYEQYF. The rearrangement links TRBV6-5 to TRBJ2-7; D possibly uses TRBD1 or TRBD2 (5 bases each). The V gene's germline CDR1 is MNHEY and CDR2 SVGAGI. The V end lost 6 bases, the J end lost 3 bases, and 12 bases lay between the germline ends. CDR3 length equals 13 residues.

This clone was recorded a few times. V usage is TRBV7-2 and J usage is TRBJ2-1, with D tentatively TRBD2 (5 bases). V was clipped by 1 base and J by 10 bases, with 11 bases between them. Germline V gives CDR1 SGHTA, CDR2 FQGNSA. This CDR3 contains 13 residues. CDR3 DNA sequence: TGTGCCAGCAGCTTAGACCCGAAGCGGGAGCAGTTCTTC. Residues: CASSLDPKREQFF.

The J gene is TRBJ1-6, the V gene TRBV28; no firm D call. V lost 7 bases to trimming and J lost 0 bases, with 7 bases between them. Germline lookup yields CDR1 MDHEN and CDR2 SYDVKM. The CDR3 sequence is 14 residues long. CDR3 region: CASTTSSYNSPLHF. For the CDR3, the DNA is TGTGCCAGCACGACCAGCTCCTATAATTCACCCCTCCACTTT.

The chain couples TRBV9 to TRBJ1-1; TRBD1 matches at 10 bases. Trimming took 1 base from V and 4 from J; bases not matched to a gene: 7. The V gene's germline CDR1 is SGDLS and CDR2 YYNGEE. The CDR3 covers 16 residues. The CDR3 coding sequence is TGTGCCAGCAGCGTACACGCCGGGACAGGGGTCACTGAAGCTTTCTTT. The encoded protein is CASSVHAGTGVTEAFF.

This rearrangement joins TRBV2 to TRBJ1-2, with 9 bases matching TRBD1. Germline V gives CDR1 SNHLY, CDR2 FYNNEI. V shed 10 bases, J shed 4 bases, and the junction held 10 bases outside the gene matches. This CDR3 has 14 amino acids. CDR3 loop: CATTTGQGSYGYTF. The DNA of the CDR3 is TGTGCCACTACAACGGGACAGGGATCCTATGGCTACACCTTC.

The chain employs TRBV9 and TRBJ1-5; D gene uncertain. This CDR3 has 15 amino acids. The germline CDR1 and CDR2 sequences are SGDLS and YYNGEE. V dropped 0 bases and J dropped 0 bases, with 7 bases sitting between them. Here the CDR3 DNA reads TGTGCCAGCAGCGTAGGACTGGATAGCAATCAGCCCCAGCATTTT. This translates into CASSVGLDSNQPQHF.

The rearrangement uses TRBV11-3 and TRBJ2-1; D may be TRBD2 (6 bases). V lost 4 bases, J lost 3 bases, and 13 bases lay in between. Germline values: CDR1 SGHNT, CDR2 YENEEA. The CDR3 is made up of 15 amino acids. CDR3 amino acids: CASSSVQTSYNEQFF. CDR3 bases: TGTGCCAGCAGCTCCGTCCAGACTAGCTACAATGAGCAGTTCTTC. Variable domain in full (rest from reference TRBV11-3 and TRBJ2-1): EAGVVQSPRYKIIEKKQPVAFWCNPISGHNTLYWYLQNLGQGPELLIRYENEEAVDDSQLPKDRFSAERLKGVDSTLKIQPAELGDSAVYLCASSSVQTSYNEQFFGPGTRLTVL.

V and J are TRBV5-1 and TRBJ2-3; D remains ambiguous. The CDR3 is 16 amino acids. Per germline, CDR1 SGHRS and CDR2 YFSETQ. V was cut by 4 bases and J by 0 bases, with 15 bases left in between. The CDR3 spells CASSLTPVLSTDTQYF. The DNA for the CDR3 is TGCGCCAGCAGCCTCACACCGGTACTAAGCACAGATACGCAGTATTTT.

The chain employs TRBV18 and TRBJ2-1, with a tentative D call TRBD1 (6 bases). Per the germline V gene, CDR1 is KGHSH and CDR2 is LQKENI. Between the trimmed V and J ends, which lost 3 bases and 8 bases, there was a span of 17 bases. The CDR3 has 15 residues. The CDR3 bases are TGTGCCAGCTCACCGAGACAGGTCCGGGGTGATGAGCAGTTCTTC. Its translation is CASSPRQVRGDEQFF.

This clone occurred once. V is TRBV4-3 and J is TRBJ2-4; 11 bases are shared with TRBD2. The CDR3 consists of 15 residues. Trimming at V came to 1 base and at J to 10 bases, leaving 6 bases not matched to a gene. Germline CDR1 is LGHNA and CDR2 is YSLEER. The CDR3 sequence: CASSQGKLAGGIQYF. The DNA for the CDR3 is TGCGCCAGCAGCCAAGGGAAGCTAGCGGGGGGTATTCAGTACTTC.

V usage is TRBV11-2 and J usage is TRBJ2-1; D is perhaps TRBD2 (5 bases). V lost 1 base and J lost 7, with 14 bases in between. The CDR3 contains 15 residues. In germline, CDR1 is SGHAT, CDR2 FQNNGV. CDR3 DNA: TGTGCCAGCAGCTTAGGAAGGGATGGGAGTAATGAGCAGTTCTTC. This gives the protein CASSLGRDGSNEQFF.

The J gene is TRBJ1-5, the V gene TRBV6-6, with D hard to call. Between the trimmed V and J ends, which lost 5 bases and 4 bases, there was a span of 12 bases. This CDR3 comprises 14 residues. Germline V lookup: CDR1 MNHNY, CDR2 SVGAGI (reference sequence). The CDR3: CASSQPGQNQPQHF. The CDR3 DNA reads TGTGCCAGCAGTCAACCGGGTCAAAATCAGCCCCAGCATTTT.

The chain carries TRBV5-4 and TRBJ2-7; 12 nucleotides match TRBD2. Germline CDR1 reads SGHNT; CDR2 reads YYREEE (reference sequence). The CDR3 is 13 residues long. V lost 5 bases, J lost 6 bases, and 3 bases stayed unmatched. The CDR3 DNA reads TGTGCCAGCAGAACGGGACTAGCGGGCGAGCAGTACTTC. This translates into CASRTGLAGEQYF.

The CDR3 loop reads CASSPQANTEAFF. The DNA for the CDR3 is TGTGCCAGCTCACCTCAGGCGAACACTGAAGCTTTCTTT. The V and J genes are TRBV18 and TRBJ1-1; D gene ambiguous. CDR1 KGHSH and CDR2 LQKENI come from the germline V gene. The V gene lost 3 bases and the J gene lost 1 base, with 6 bases spanning the gap. This CDR3 has 13 residues.

This clone was counted once. The rearrangement uses TRBV18 and TRBJ2-2; tentative D call: TRBD1 (5 bases). The CDR3 sequence is 16 residues long. The germline CDR1 and CDR2 sequences are KGHSH and LQKENI. V lost 0 bases and J lost 4, with 12 bases in between. The CDR3 DNA sequence: TGTGCCAGCTCACCACCTTGGCAGGGCCCCACCGGGGAGCTGTTTTTT. Amino acid sequence: CASSPPWQGPTGELFF.